This TCR beta chain was obtained from a study of read filtering for tumor transcriptome and immune sequencing. As for the study in general: By R-ISS, stages I, II and III held about 8, 15 and 7 patients. DNase treatment preceded whole-transcriptome library preparation.

From approximately 400 ng of RNA, a library with molecular barcoded alpha/delta and beta/gamma adaptors was made. From the reads, TCRdb called clonotypes with MiXCR, one entry per CDR3 protein. The top ten clones hold roughly 18% of a sample with 40,000 or so distinct CDR3 sequences, about 14% of them seen once. Trimming left V 5 bases short and J 1 base short, with 9 bases between. This CDR3 spans 13 amino acids. CDR1 SEHNR and CDR2 FQNEAQ come from the germline V gene (reference sequence). Overall study results and limits: IR-seq and RNA-seq agreed better without single-read clonotypes.

Regarding this clonotype: What it binds is not known. The conserved phenylalanine or tryptophan is not found at the CDR3 terminus, so this likely reflects a read error.

The V gene is TRBV7-9, the J gene TRBJ2-7, with D maybe TRBD2 (5 bases). The material sequenced was a population of CD138-negative cells sorted from bone marrow. The TCR sequence derives from a donor at least 40 years old with multiple myeloma. CDR3 sequence reads: CASSARESYEQYS. In DNA, the CDR3 is TGTGCCAGCAGCGCACGGGAATCCTACGAGCAGTACTCC.